These T cell receptor beta chains were read from a single sample in a study of CD8+CD57+ T cells in acquired aplastic anemia. From the reads, TCRdb called clonotypes with MiXCR, one entry per CDR3 protein. The sample carries under 350,000 distinct CDR3 sequences, about 56% recorded once. The sample was sorted CD4+, CD8+, or CD8+CD57+ T cells (not recorded which) from PBMCs. All receptors derive from a human donor with severe aplastic anemia or a healthy control (not recorded which). CDR3s include the opening cysteine and the closing phenylalanine or tryptophan. The order of the fields is CDR3 length, J gene, V gene, CDR3 protein.

cdr3_length: 13
j_call: TRBJ1-1
v_call: TRBV6-1
cdr3_aa: CASSDKMNTEAFF

cdr3_length: 14
j_call: TRBJ1-2
v_call: TRBV9
cdr3_aa: CASSPEGWVYGYTF

cdr3_length: 15
j_call: TRBJ1-5
v_call: TRBV5-8
cdr3_aa: CASSLEGPSNQPQHF

cdr3_length: 15
j_call: TRBJ1-2
v_call: TRBV7-9
cdr3_aa: CASSLIAGGVYGYTF

cdr3_length: 14
j_call: TRBJ2-2
v_call: TRBV20-1
cdr3_aa: CSAPGAPDAGELFF

cdr3_length: 14
j_call: TRBJ2-7
v_call: TRBV19
cdr3_aa: CASTTGVWTYEQYF

cdr3_length: 15
j_call: TRBJ1-2
v_call: TRBV7-2
cdr3_aa: CASSPASGSPGGYTF

cdr3_length: 14
j_call: TRBJ2-7
v_call: TRBV7-6
cdr3_aa: CASSRITGSNEQYF

cdr3_length: 12
j_call: TRBJ1-4
v_call: TRBV20-1
cdr3_aa: CSAADRGGKLFF

cdr3_length: 12
j_call: TRBJ2-7
v_call: TRBV10-3
cdr3_aa: CASSLLTYEQYF